A selection of T cell receptor beta chains follows, all from one sample in a study of blood T cell repertoires in COVID-19. Profiled with immunoSEQ multiplex PCR; TCRdb holds only in-frame clones, not every one. This table holds about 260,000 clones, over 80% found once. Sequencing used peripheral blood. These receptors were taken from a woman between 40 and 55 years old with acute or convalescent COVID-19. CDR3s include the opening cysteine and the closing phenylalanine or tryptophan. D genes are given only for firm matches. The size field is filled for only some rows; it gives once, few, many or a size class.

.,.,14,TRBV24-1,TRBJ2-4,TGTGCCACCAGTGATCGGAGGGAGGGGGACATTCAGTACTTC,CATSDRREGDIQYF
.,.,15,TRBV5-6,TRBJ2-3,TGTGCCAGCAGCATCCTACCAGGAGGCGCAGATACGCAGTATTTT,CASSILPGGADTQYF
.,.,13,TRBV19,TRBJ2-3,TGTGCCAGTAGGCCCAGTAGCACAGATACGCAGTATTTT,CASRPSSTDTQYF
.,.,13,TRBV9,TRBJ1-2,TGTGCCAGCAGCGTAGCGGGTAACTATGGCTACACCTTC,CASSVAGNYGYTF
.,.,14,TRBV5-6,TRBJ1-1,TGTGCCAGCACCCATGGGTGGGGGGGCACTGAAGCTTTCTTT,CASTHGWGGTEAFF
few,.,14,TRBV11-1,TRBJ1-2,TGTGCCAGCAGCCCGGACAGTCTGTACTATGGCTACACCTTC,CASSPDSLYYGYTF
.,.,14,TRBV5-6,TRBJ2-5,TGTGCCAGCAGCTCATCCAGGGGGGCAGAGACCCAGTACTTC,CASSSSRGAETQYF
.,TRBD1,13,TRBV2,TRBJ1-1,TGTGCCAGCATTGGACAGGGAAACACTGAAGCTTTCTTT,CASIGQGNTEAFF
few,TRBD1,13,TRBV19,TRBJ1-1,TGTGCCAGTACCTTACAGGGGGGCACTGAAGCTTTCTTT,CASTLQGGTEAFF
.,.,14,TRBV6-6,TRBJ1-5,TGTGCCAGCAGCCCCCCAAATAGCAATCAGCCCCAGCATTTT,CASSPPNSNQPQHF
few,.,14,TRBV3-1/TRBV3-2,TRBJ1-6,TGTGCCAGCAGCCAACAGGGCTATAATTCACCCCTCCACTTT,CASSQQGYNSPLHF
few,.,12,TRBV18,TRBJ1-2,TGTGCCAGCTCACCAGTAGGCGGAAGCTACACCTTC,CASSPVGGSYTF
once,TRBD1,14,TRBV25-1,TRBJ2-3,TGTGCCAGCAGTGCCGGACAGGGAGCAGATACGCAGTATTTT,CASSAGQGADTQYF
.,.,18,TRBV7-6,TRBJ2-3,TGTGCCAGCAGCTTAGCGCGACAGGGGACTACCAATTTAGATACGCAGTATTTT,CASSLARQGTTNLDTQYF
few,TRBD1,18,TRBV3-1/TRBV3-2,TRBJ1-1,TGTGCCAGCAGCCACTGGACAGGGGGCGTGACGATTAACGCTGAAGCTTTCTTT,CASSHWTGGVTINAEAFF
.,TRBD1,16,TRBV7-3,TRBJ1-2,TGTGCCAGCAGCCCGCGAAGTCTGACAGGGATGGATGGCTACACCTTC,CASSPRSLTGMDGYTF
.,.,14,TRBV9,TRBJ1-2,TGTGCCAGCAGCGCAACCAACAGGGAGTATGGCTACACCTTC,CASSATNREYGYTF
.,.,13,TRBV18,TRBJ1-2,TGTGCCAGCTCACCGGACAGTAACTATGGCTACACCTTC,CASSPDSNYGYTF
.,.,15,TRBV19,TRBJ2-6,TGTGCCAGTAGTGACAGAACTTCTGGGGCCAACGTCCTGACTTTC,CASSDRTSGANVLTF
.,.,14,TRBV3-1/TRBV3-2,TRBJ1-3,TGTGCCAGCAGCCCGTCGGGAGGTGGAAACACCATATATTTT,CASSPSGGGNTIYF
.,TRBD2,17,TRBV4-1,TRBJ2-2,TGCGCCAGCAGCTTTCCGCCGGGGGGGGCAGGCACCGGGGAGCTGTTTTTT,CASSFPPGGAGTGELFF
once,TRBD1,18,TRBV11-2,TRBJ1-2,TGTGCCAGCAGCTCAATCCGGGACAGGGGTCTCGGAGCGTATGGCTACACCTTC,CASSSIRDRGLGAYGYTF
.,.,13,TRBV10-3,TRBJ1-2,TGTGCCATCATAGGGCAGGGGCTTGATGGCTACACCTTC,CAIIGQGLDGYTF